What follows are 27 T cell receptor beta chains derived from one specimen sequenced in a study of graft-versus-host responses after intestinal transplantation. The method was immunoSEQ multiplex PCR; TCRdb's version includes in-frame clones alone and lacks a portion of them. The table includes about 59,000 clones, about 94% detected once. These receptors have no known antigen. Source: unstimulated CD4+ T cells sorted from spleen or lymph node cells, taken before transplant. These receptor sequences come from a human donor who was the organ donor for an intestinal transplant.

This chain links TRBV6-5 with TRBJ1-2, with no clear D. CDR1 and CDR2 from the germline V gene are MNHEY and SVGAGI. V was clipped by 6 bases and J by 5 bases, with 19 bases between them. The CDR3 is made up of 15 amino acids. DNA for the CDR3: TGTGCCAGCAGACGCACCGGACGGAAAGATTATGGCTACACCTTC. Translated, it gives CASRRTGRKDYGYTF.

CDR3 loop: CASSSQFRGYEQYF. In DNA, the CDR3 is TGTGCCAGCTCATCACAGTTTAGGGGCTACGAGCAGTACTTC. The chain uses TRBV18 and TRBJ2-7, with D tentatively TRBD1 (5 bases). The germline V gene has CDR1 KGHSH and CDR2 LQKENI. This CDR3 has 14 amino acids. The V end lost 5 bases, the J end lost 3 bases, and 14 bases lay between the germline ends.

This clone was observed a handful of times. The chain joins TRBV6-5 to TRBJ1-2; D possibly corresponds to TRBD1 (6 bases). V dropped 6 bases and J dropped 4 bases, with 12 bases sitting between them. The CDR3 consists of 13 residues. CDR1 and CDR2 (germline): MNHEY, SVGAGI. The CDR3 DNA reads TGTGCCAGCAGCCCTCAGGGGATCTATGGCTACACCTTC. Residues: CASSPQGIYGYTF.

The rearrangement uses TRBV6-6 and TRBJ2-5; 12 bases are a match to TRBD2. V shed 5 bases, J shed 4 bases, and the junction held 2 bases outside the gene matches. The CDR3 totals 14 residues. Germline V gene sequence: CDR1 MNHNY, CDR2 SVGAGI (reference sequence). The CDR3 region is CASSASGGAETQYF. Here the CDR3 DNA reads TGTGCCAGCAGTGCTAGCGGGGGGGCAGAGACCCAGTACTTC.

The chain uses TRBV5-1 and TRBJ2-7, with D perhaps matching TRBD2 (5 bases). CDR3 length equals 13 residues. Germline CDR1 reads SGHRS; CDR2 reads YFSETQ. V shed 4 bases and J shed 2 bases, with 10 bases lying between them. The DNA of the CDR3 is TGCGCCAGCAGCAAAGGACTTGCCTACGAGCAGTACTTC. It translates to CASSKGLAYEQYF. Full variable domain (remainder filled in from reference TRBV5-1 and TRBJ2-7): KAGVTQTPRYLIKTRGQQVTLSCSPISGHRSVSWYQQTPGQGLQFLFEYFSETQRNKGNFPGRFSGRQFSNSRSEMNVSTLELGDSALYLCASSKGLAYEQYFGPGTRLTVT.

The chain links TRBV7-9 to TRBJ1-1; tentatively, D is TRBD1 (6 bases). The germline CDR1 and CDR2 sequences are SEHNR and FQNEAQ (reference sequence). V lost 2 bases and J lost 3, with 13 bases in between. This CDR3 is built from 15 residues. In DNA form, the CDR3 reads TGTGCCAGCAGCTTATACGGGGGGCCGGACACTGAAGCTTTCTTT. This codes for CASSLYGGPDTEAFF.

The rearrangement links TRBV7-2 to TRBJ2-1; 8 bases map to TRBD2. The CDR3 loop spans 16 amino acids. From germline, CDR1 is SGHTA and CDR2 FQGNSA. J gave up 4 bases and V 1 base, and 6 bases lay outside the gene matches. The CDR3 region is CASSLVAGGVYNEQFF. In nucleotides, the CDR3 is TGTGCCAGCAGCTTAGTTGCCGGGGGGGTGTACAATGAGCAGTTCTTC.

CDR3 loop: CASTNGTGQNEQFF. CDR3 nucleotide sequence: TGTGCCAGCACTAATGGGACAGGTCAAAATGAGCAGTTCTTC. This chain joins TRBV21-1 and TRBJ2-1; TRBD1, the D gene given by the table, was not confirmed from the DNA. TRBV21-1 is an annotated pseudogene. CDR3 length: 14 residues.

V and J are TRBV5-5 and TRBJ2-2, with unresolved D. Germline V gives CDR1 SGHKS, CDR2 YYEKEE (reference sequence). Trimming shortened V by 4 bases and J by 5 bases, and 15 bases separated the two germline ends. The CDR3 consists of 15 residues. CDR3 sequence reads: CASSVTGPFTGELFF. Written as DNA, the CDR3 is TGTGCCAGCAGCGTAACTGGGCCTTTTACCGGGGAGCTGTTTTTT.

The rearrangement uses TRBV7-3 and TRBJ2-3; TRBD2 matches at 11 bases. The CDR3 contains 15 residues. V trimming: 4 bases; J trimming: 4 bases; junction bases outside the gene matches: 4. The germline CDR1 and CDR2 sequences are SGHTA and FQGTGA. CDR3 amino acids: CASSSSGLAADTQYF. CDR3 DNA sequence: TGTGCCAGCAGCTCCTCGGGACTAGCGGCAGATACGCAGTATTTT.

V and J are TRBV4-1 and TRBJ2-5, with 7 bases lining up with TRBD1. The J call is uncertain, as TRBJ2-7 better fits the DNA end. The germline CDR1 and CDR2 sequences are MGHRA and YSYEKL. The CDR3 sequence is 16 residues long. The CDR3 loop reads CASSQERAGGSYEQYF. CDR3 in DNA: TGCGCCAGCAGCCAAGAGAGGGCAGGGGGCTCCTACGAGCAGTACTTC.

V and J are TRBV7-2 and TRBJ1-2; D is uncertain. CDR1 is SGHTA and CDR2 is FQGNSA in the germline V gene. The CDR3 covers 16 residues. Trimming removed 5 bases at V and 0 bases at J, with 16 bases between. CDR3 DNA sequence: TGTGCCAGCAGCCCATATGCCGCAAGGACTAACTATGGCTACACCTTC. Its translation: CASSPYAARTNYGYTF.

The chain links TRBV5-6 to TRBJ2-7, with a weak D call TRBD1 (6 bases). V was trimmed by 0 bases and J by 2 bases, leaving 12 bases between them. Germline V CDR1 and CDR2: SGHDT, YYEEEE. This CDR3 spans 15 amino acids. The CDR3 protein is CASSLGGHGTYEQYF. The CDR3 DNA sequence: TGTGCCAGCAGCTTGGGGGGGCACGGTACCTACGAGCAGTACTTC.

This sequence joins TRBV7-6 and TRBJ1-1; no clear D. The germline gives CDR1 SGHVS, CDR2 FNYEAQ. CDR3 size: 13 residues. Trimming took 5 bases from V and 2 from J, leaving 9 bases between them. The CDR3 nucleotides read TGTGCCAGCAGCCGAGACACTAACACTGAAGCTTTCTTT. This sequence encodes CASSRDTNTEAFF.

This chain links TRBV7-2 with TRBJ2-7; the match to TRBD1 covers 7 bases. The CDR3 extends over 12 amino acids. Germline V CDR1 and CDR2: SGHTA, FQGNSA. J was trimmed by 2 bases and V by 7 bases; bases with no gene match: 2. DNA of the CDR3: TGTGCCAGCACCGACAGGGCCTACGAGCAGTACTTC. Translated: CASTDRAYEQYF.

The gene calls are TRBV10-2 and TRBJ2-2, with unresolved D. V shed 6 bases and J shed 4 bases, with 15 bases lying between them. This CDR3 region has 15 residues. From germline, CDR1 is WSHSY and CDR2 SAAADI. The CDR3 is CASSAMRVSTGELFF. In DNA, the CDR3 is TGCGCCAGCAGCGCAATGAGAGTAAGCACCGGGGAGCTGTTTTTT.

V usage is TRBV15 and J usage is TRBJ1-5, with D tentatively TRBD1 (6 bases). CDR1 and CDR2 (germline): LNHNV, YYDKDF (reference sequence). With 0 bases removed from V and 5 bases from J, the gap between germline ends came to 11 bases. CDR3 length: 15 amino acids. CDR3 sequence (DNA): TGTGCCACCAGCAGAGATCGGAGGGGGGATCAGCCCCAGCATTTT. This gives the protein CATSRDRRGDQPQHF.

The V and J genes are TRBV5-1 and TRBJ2-3; the match to TRBD2 covers 8 bases. The CDR3 is 17 residues long. After removal of 5 bases from V and 4 bases from J, the junction contained 15 bases not matched to a gene. Germline V gene data show CDR1 as SGHRS and CDR2 as YFSETQ. In DNA, the CDR3 is TGCGCCAGCAGGGTCTCTATAGCGGGGAGTCCAGCAGATACGCAGTATTTT. This codes for CASRVSIAGSPADTQYF. Complete variable domain (other parts from reference TRBV5-1 and TRBJ2-3): KAGVTQTPRYLIKTRGQQVTLSCSPISGHRSVSWYQQTPGQGLQFLFEYFSETQRNKGNFPGRFSGRQFSNSRSEMNVSTLELGDSALYLCASRVSIAGSPADTQYFGPGTRLTVL.

The chain links TRBV4-2 to TRBJ1-5; a possible D gene is TRBD1 (5 bases). The V and J ends lost 0 bases and 0 bases respectively, with 6 bases between them. Germline CDR1 is LGHNA and CDR2 is YNFKEQ. The CDR3 covers 15 residues. The DNA of the CDR3 is TGTGCCAGCAGCCAAGAGGGGCATAGCAATCAGCCCCAGCATTTT. Its protein is CASSQEGHSNQPQHF.

The genes are TRBV7-6 and TRBJ2-3; D is unclear. CDR1 is SGHVS and CDR2 is FNYEAQ in the germline V gene. With 1 base removed from V and 3 bases from J, the gap between germline ends came to 2 bases. This CDR3 spans 12 amino acids. The CDR3 nucleotides are TGTGCCAGCAGCTTAGGGACAGATACGCAGTATTTT. Its protein product is CASSLGTDTQYF.

V usage is TRBV4-3 and J usage is TRBJ2-5; 8 nucleotides align to TRBD2. Trimming cost V 0 bases and J 2 bases; bases outside gene matches: 2. CDR3 length equals 15 residues. The germline V gene encodes CDR1 LGHNA and CDR2 YSLEER. CDR3 nucleotides: TGCGCCAGCAGCCAAGAGCGGGGGGTACAAGAGACCCAGTACTTC. Protein sequence: CASSQERGVQETQYF.

This rearrangement joins TRBV7-2 to TRBJ1-4, with 8 bases aligning to TRBD1. Germline-derived CDR1 and CDR2 are SGHTA and FQGNSA. The CDR3 has 15 residues. With 5 bases clipped from V and 5 bases from J, the junction kept 7 bases outside the gene matches. The CDR3 region is CASSPRQGWNEKLFF. CDR3 DNA sequence: TGTGCCAGCAGCCCGAGACAGGGGTGGAATGAAAAACTGTTTTTT.

V is TRBV27 and J is TRBJ2-5; the match to TRBD2 covers 7 bases. The CDR3 loop spans 14 amino acids. Germline V gives CDR1 MNHEY, CDR2 SMNVEV (reference sequence). V gave up 8 bases and J gave up 0 bases; unmatched junction bases: 6. The CDR3 coding sequence is TGTGCCAGCCGTAGGCGGGGGTACCAAGAGACCCAGTACTTC. This encodes CASRRRGYQETQYF.

This clone appeared once. The chain recombines TRBV7-3 with TRBJ1-1; 11 bases fit TRBD1. The germline CDR1 and CDR2 sequences are SGHTA and FQGTGA. CDR3 length: 16 residues. The trim removed 5 bases at V and 6 bases at J, leaving 11 bases unmatched. CDR3 nucleotides: TGTGCCAGCAGCCAACTAGGACAGGGGGCGGCGGCTGAAGCTTTCTTT. Its protein product is CASSQLGQGAAAEAFF.

The V gene is TRBV19, the J gene TRBJ2-7; 7 bases fit TRBD2. Germline-derived CDR1 and CDR2 are LNHDA and SQIVND (reference sequence). This CDR3 comprises 14 residues. Trimming removed 3 bases from V and 2 bases from J; junction bases left unmatched: 4. The CDR3 region has the DNA TGTGCCAGTAGTATCGGCGGGGGAACCTACGAGCAGTACTTC. Encoded protein: CASSIGGGTYEQYF.

The rearrangement joins TRBV7-3 to TRBJ2-5; D remains ambiguous. Trimming cost V 2 bases and J 5 bases, with 15 bases left between them. This CDR3 has 15 amino acids. The germline V gene encodes CDR1 SGHTA and CDR2 FQGTGA. CDR3 sequence reads: CASSLGLRGGETQYF. CDR3 bases: TGTGCCAGCAGCTTAGGCCTTCGAGGTGGCGAGACCCAGTACTTC.

As DNA, the CDR3 is TGTGCCAGCAGTGTGACTAGTTACCCCTACGAGCAGTACTTC. Translated: CASSVTSYPYEQYF. The chain couples TRBV9 to TRBJ2-7, with a possible D match to TRBD2 (6 bases). The CDR3 contains 14 residues. V was clipped by 5 bases and J by 2 bases, with 14 bases between them. Per germline, CDR1 SGDLS and CDR2 YYNGEE.